A selection of T cell receptor beta chains follows, all from one sample in a study of early T cells in non-severe SARS-CoV-2 infection. TCRdb re-called the 5' RACE reads with MiXCR, one entry per CDR3 protein. Of 60,000 to 90,000 distinct CDR3 sequences listed, approximately 9.1% are singletons. The sample consisted of whole blood. Source of these receptors: an adult who was a healthcare worker with PCR-confirmed SARS-CoV-2 infection or an uninfected control (not recorded which). CDR3s include the opening cysteine and the closing phenylalanine or tryptophan.

length	V	J	CDR3
15	TRBV4-2	TRBJ2-5	CASSQLTGVGETQYF
16	TRBV7-6	TRBJ2-6	CASSSPRTSGANVLTF
15	TRBV12-3/TRBV12-4	TRBJ2-2	CASSLGASGTGELFF
13	TRBV5-8	TRBJ1-2	CASRYQGYYGYTF
13	TRBV6-1	TRBJ2-7	CATNRDTHYEQYF
13	TRBV1	TRBJ1-1	CTSSHPSRWEAFF
13	TRBV20-1	TRBJ1-6	CSARASGNSPLHF
14	TRBV5-1	TRBJ1-2	CASSSNRGDYGYTF
16	TRBV4-1	TRBJ1-4	CASSQASGTGNEKLFF
12	TRBV20-1	TRBJ1-2	CSARGGNYGYTF
15	TRBV28	TRBJ1-1	CASSLAGVENTEAFF
14	TRBV28	TRBJ2-5	CASSPNVRDETQYF
14	TRBV19	TRBJ2-1	CASSIGPANEKQFF
13	TRBV27	TRBJ2-1	CASRRQVYNEQFF
16	TRBV12-3/TRBV12-4	TRBJ1-1	CASSTYGGGSYTEAFF
19	TRBV11-2	TRBJ2-5	CASSLETNHGLAGRETQYF
14	TRBV20-1	TRBJ1-2	CSARRDRGLYGYTF
16	TRBV11-1	TRBJ2-1	CASSQADGLLYNEQFF
16	TRBV6-2/TRBV6-3	TRBJ2-5	CASSYGASRLAETQYF
15	TRBV27	TRBJ2-5	CASSLRTANKETQYF
15	TRBV4-1	TRBJ2-7	CASTRGLAGSYEQYF
17	TRBV4-1	TRBJ2-5	CASSQVAPPGLALSQYF
17	TRBV9	TRBJ2-5	CASSPGTSGRAAETQYF
15	TRBV20-1	TRBJ2-4	CSAHQGAKAKNIQYF
18	TRBV5-4	TRBJ2-7	CASSLAGAPWTGGNEQYF
12	TRBV7-9	TRBJ2-1	CASSGQGNEQFF
14	TRBV2	TRBJ2-1	CASSDRTGYNEQFF
16	TRBV12-3/TRBV12-4	TRBJ2-2	CASILWGPLGTGELFF
15	TRBV20-1	TRBJ1-2	CSAVDSTPSNYGYTF
15	TRBV9	TRBJ2-1	CASSTSTRVGNEQFF
12	TRBV28	TRBJ1-2	CASSLGPRRYTF
12	TRBV6-5	TRBJ2-5	CATGTGGETQYF
15	TRBV7-2	TRBJ2-5	CASSLARLAPETQYF
15	TRBV11-2	TRBJ2-1	CASSLGLASYNEQFF
13	TRBV12-3/TRBV12-4	TRBJ2-2	CASSFRISGELFF
15	TRBV7-2	TRBJ1-5	CASSLGGQLNQPQHF
12	TRBV10-3	TRBJ2-3	CAISLRGDTQYF
13	TRBV27	TRBJ2-7	CASGNPSSYEQYF
15	TRBV11-2	TRBJ1-6	CASSYLGQGNSPLHF
15	TRBV2	TRBJ1-1	CASSEALGRNTEAFF
13	TRBV9	TRBJ2-1	CASSVGIRDEQFF